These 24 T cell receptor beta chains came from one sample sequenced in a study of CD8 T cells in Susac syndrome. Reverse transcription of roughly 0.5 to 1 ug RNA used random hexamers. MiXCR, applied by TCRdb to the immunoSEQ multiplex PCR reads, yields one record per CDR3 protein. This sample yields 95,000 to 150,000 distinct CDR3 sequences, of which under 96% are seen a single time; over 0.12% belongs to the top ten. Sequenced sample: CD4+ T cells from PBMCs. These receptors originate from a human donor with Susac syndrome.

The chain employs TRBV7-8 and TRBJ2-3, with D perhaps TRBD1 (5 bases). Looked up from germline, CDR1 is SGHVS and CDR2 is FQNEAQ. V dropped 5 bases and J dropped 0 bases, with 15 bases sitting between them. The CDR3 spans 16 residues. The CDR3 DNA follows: TGTGCCAGCAGCCACAGGCCTAGGGCCAGCACAGATACGCAGTATTTT. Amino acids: CASSHRPRASTDTQYF.

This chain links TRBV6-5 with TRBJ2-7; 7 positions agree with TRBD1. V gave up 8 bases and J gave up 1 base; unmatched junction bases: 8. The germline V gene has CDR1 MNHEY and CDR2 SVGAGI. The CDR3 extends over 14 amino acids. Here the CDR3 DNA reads TGTGCCAGCGGATCCTTGGACAGGTCCTACGAGCAGTACTTC. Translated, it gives CASGSLDRSYEQYF.

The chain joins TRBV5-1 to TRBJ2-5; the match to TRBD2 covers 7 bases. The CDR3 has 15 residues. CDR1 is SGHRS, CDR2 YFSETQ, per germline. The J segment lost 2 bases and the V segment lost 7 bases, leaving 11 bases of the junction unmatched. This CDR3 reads CASRLVASGQETQYF. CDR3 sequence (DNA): TGCGCCAGCCGTCTCGTGGCTAGCGGTCAAGAGACCCAGTACTTC. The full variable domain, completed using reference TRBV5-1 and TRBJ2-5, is KAGVTQTPRYLIKTRGQQVTLSCSPISGHRSVSWYQQTPGQGLQFLFEYFSETQRNKGNFPGRFSGRQFSNSRSEMNVSTLELGDSALYLCASRLVASGQETQYFGPGTRLLVL.

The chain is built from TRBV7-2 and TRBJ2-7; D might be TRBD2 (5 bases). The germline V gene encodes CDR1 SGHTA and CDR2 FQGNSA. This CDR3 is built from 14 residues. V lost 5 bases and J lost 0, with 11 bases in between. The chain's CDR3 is CASSPGLDSYEQYF. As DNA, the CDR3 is TGTGCCAGCAGCCCCGGACTGGACTCCTACGAGCAGTACTTC.

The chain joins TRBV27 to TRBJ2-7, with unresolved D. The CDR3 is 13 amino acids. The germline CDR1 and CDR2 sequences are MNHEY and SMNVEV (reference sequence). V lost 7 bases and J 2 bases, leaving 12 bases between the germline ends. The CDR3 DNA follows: TGTGCCAGCACCGGGCCGCGACCCTACGAGCAGTACTTC. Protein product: CASTGPRPYEQYF.

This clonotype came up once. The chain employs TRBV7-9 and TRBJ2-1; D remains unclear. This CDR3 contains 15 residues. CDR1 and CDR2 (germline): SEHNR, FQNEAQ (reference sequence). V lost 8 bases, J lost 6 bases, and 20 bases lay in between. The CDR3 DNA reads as TGTGCCAGCTCCCCAAGTAAGGGTCTCACCAATGAGCAGTTCTTC. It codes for CASSPSKGLTNEQFF.

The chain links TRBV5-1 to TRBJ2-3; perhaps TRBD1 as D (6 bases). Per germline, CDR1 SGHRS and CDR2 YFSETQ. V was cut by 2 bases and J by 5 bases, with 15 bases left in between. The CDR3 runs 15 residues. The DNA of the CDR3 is TGCGCCAGCAGCTTAAAGACAGGATCCTTAGATACGCAGTATTTT. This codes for CASSLKTGSLDTQYF.

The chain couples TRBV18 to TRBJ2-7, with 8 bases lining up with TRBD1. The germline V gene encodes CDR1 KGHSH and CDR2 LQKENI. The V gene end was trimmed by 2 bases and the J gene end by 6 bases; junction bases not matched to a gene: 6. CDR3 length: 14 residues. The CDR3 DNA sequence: TGTGCCAGCTCACCATACCAACAGGGGGGCGAGCAGTACTTC. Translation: CASSPYQQGGEQYF. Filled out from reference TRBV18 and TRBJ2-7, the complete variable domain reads NAGVMQNPRHLVRRRGQEARLRCSPMKGHSHVYWYRQLPEEGLKFMVYLQKENIIDESGMPKERFSAEFPKEGPSILRIQQVVRGDSAAYFCASSPYQQGGEQYFGPGTRLTVT.

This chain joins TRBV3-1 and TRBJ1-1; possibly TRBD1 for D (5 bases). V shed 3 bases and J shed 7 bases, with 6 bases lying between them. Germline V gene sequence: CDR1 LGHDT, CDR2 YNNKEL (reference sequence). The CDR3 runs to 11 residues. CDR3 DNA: TGTGCCAGCAGCCAGGGGGATGAAGCTTTCTTT. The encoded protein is CASSQGDEAFF. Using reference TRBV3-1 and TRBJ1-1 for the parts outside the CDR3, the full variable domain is DTAVSQTPKYLVTQMGNDKSIKCEQNLGHDTMYWYKQDSKKFLKIMFSYNNKELIINETVPNRFSPKSPDKAHLNLHINSLELGDSAVYFCASSQGDEAFFGQGTRLTVV.

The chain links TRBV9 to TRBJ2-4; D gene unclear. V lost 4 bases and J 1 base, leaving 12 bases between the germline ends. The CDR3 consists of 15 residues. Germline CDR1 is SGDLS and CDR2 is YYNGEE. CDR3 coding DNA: TGTGCCAGCAGCCCGAGTCTAGAGGCCAAAAACATTCAGTACTTC. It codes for CASSPSLEAKNIQYF.

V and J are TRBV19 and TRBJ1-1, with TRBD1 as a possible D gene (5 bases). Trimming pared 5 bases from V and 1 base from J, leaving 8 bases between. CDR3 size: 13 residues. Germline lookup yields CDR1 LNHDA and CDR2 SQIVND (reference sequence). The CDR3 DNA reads TGTGCCAGTAGTTGGCAGGGGAACACTGAAGCTTTCTTT. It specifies CASSWQGNTEAFF.

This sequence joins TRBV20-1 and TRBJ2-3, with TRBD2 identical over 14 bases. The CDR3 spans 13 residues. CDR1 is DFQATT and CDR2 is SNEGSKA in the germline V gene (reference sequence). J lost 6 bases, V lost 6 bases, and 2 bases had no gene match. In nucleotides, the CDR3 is TGCAGTGCCAGGACTAGCGGGAGGGATACGCAGTATTTT. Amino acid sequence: CSARTSGRDTQYF.

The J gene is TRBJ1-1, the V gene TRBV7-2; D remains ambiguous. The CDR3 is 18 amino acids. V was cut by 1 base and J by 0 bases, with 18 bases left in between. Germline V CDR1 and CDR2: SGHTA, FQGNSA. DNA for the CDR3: TGTGCCAGCAGCTTAGTGGCCCGTGGACGGGTAATGAACACTGAAGCTTTCTTT. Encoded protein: CASSLVARGRVMNTEAFF.

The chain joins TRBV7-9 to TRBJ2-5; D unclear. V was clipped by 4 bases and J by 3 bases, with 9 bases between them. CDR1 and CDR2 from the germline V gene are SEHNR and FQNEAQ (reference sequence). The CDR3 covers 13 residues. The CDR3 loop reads CASSYPGEETQYF. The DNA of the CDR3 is TGTGCCAGCAGCTACCCTGGGGAAGAGACCCAGTACTTC.

The CDR3, as DNA: TGTGCCACCAGCAGAGATCTAAGTTGGACTAGCGGAGGTTACGAGCAGTACTTC. This codes for CATSRDLSWTSGGYEQYF. The chain combines TRBV15 with TRBJ2-7; 10 bases match TRBD2. Germline CDR1 is LNHNV and CDR2 is YYDKDF (reference sequence). V lost 0 bases, J lost 4 bases, and 12 bases stayed unmatched. CDR3 length equals 18 residues.

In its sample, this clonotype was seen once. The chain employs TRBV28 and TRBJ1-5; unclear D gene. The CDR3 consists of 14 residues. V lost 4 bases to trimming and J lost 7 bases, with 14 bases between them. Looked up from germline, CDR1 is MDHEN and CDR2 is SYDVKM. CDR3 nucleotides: TGTGCCAGCAGTTCCTACATTAGCGGGCAGCCCCAGCATTTT. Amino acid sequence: CASSSYISGQPQHF.

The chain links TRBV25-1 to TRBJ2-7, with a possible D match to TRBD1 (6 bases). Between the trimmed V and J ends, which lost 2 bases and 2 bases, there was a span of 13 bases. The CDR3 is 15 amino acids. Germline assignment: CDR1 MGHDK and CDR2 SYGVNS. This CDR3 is CASSEARGGTYEQYF. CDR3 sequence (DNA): TGTGCCAGCAGTGAAGCGCGAGGGGGAACCTACGAGCAGTACTTC.

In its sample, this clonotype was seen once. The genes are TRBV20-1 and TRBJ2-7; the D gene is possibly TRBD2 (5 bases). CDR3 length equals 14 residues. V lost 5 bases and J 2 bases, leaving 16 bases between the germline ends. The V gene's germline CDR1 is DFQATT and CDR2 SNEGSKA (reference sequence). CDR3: CSAPGLPGPYEQYF. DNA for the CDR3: TGCAGTGCTCCTGGACTCCCGGGCCCCTACGAGCAGTACTTC.

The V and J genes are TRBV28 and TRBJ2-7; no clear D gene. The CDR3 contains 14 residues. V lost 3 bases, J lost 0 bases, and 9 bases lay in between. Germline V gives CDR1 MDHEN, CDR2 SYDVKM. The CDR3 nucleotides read TGTGCCAGCAGTTTTTCACAGTTCTCCTACGAGCAGTACTTC. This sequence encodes CASSFSQFSYEQYF.

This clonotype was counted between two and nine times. The CDR3 sequence is CASSPAGSYEQYF. CDR3 in DNA: TGCGCCAGCTCCCCGGCGGGGTCCTACGAGCAGTACTTC. The chain is built from TRBV5-1 and TRBJ2-7; tentative D call: TRBD2 (6 bases). The CDR3 is made up of 13 amino acids. Trimming removed 7 bases from V and 1 base from J, with 12 bases in between. The germline gives CDR1 SGHRS, CDR2 YFSETQ.

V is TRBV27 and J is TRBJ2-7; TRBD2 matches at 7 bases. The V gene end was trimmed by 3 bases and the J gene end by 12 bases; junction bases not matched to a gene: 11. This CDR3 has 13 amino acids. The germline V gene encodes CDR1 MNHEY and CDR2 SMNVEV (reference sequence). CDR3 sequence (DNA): TGTGCCAGCAGTTTCTCTAGCGGCCTCTTAAGGTACTTC. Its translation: CASSFSSGLLRYF.

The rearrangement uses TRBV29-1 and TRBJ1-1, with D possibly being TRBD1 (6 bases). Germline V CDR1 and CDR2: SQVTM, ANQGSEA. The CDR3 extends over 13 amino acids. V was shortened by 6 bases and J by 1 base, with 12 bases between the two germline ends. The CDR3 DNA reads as TGCAGCGTCAACAGGGTAAGGAACACTGAAGCTTTCTTT. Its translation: CSVNRVRNTEAFF.

CDR3 amino acids: CASSLIPNYEQYF. CDR3 nucleotide sequence: TGCGCCAGCAGCTTGATTCCCAACTACGAGCAGTACTTC. The chain links TRBV5-1 to TRBJ2-7; D uncertain. The ends were cut back, 1 base at V and 3 bases at J, with 8 bases in the middle. The CDR3 covers 13 residues. The germline CDR1 and CDR2 sequences are SGHRS and YFSETQ.

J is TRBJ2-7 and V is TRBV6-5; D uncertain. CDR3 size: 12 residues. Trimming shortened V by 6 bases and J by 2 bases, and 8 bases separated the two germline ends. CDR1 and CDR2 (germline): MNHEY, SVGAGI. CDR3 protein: CASRGNTYEQYF. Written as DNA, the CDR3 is TGTGCCAGCAGGGGAAATACCTACGAGCAGTACTTC.